This T cell receptor (beta chain) was found in a study of cytomegalovirus exposure and HLA in healthy donors (TCRdb year 2017). About the full investigation: An earlier analysis of approximately 640 of the donors reported about 250 Gb of sequence data and more than 90 million unique TCR beta sequences from about 200 million T cells. Besides the first cohort of roughly 660 subjects, a separate validation cohort made up of some 110 different subjects was used. Roughly 5 DR-DQ haplotypes were handled as single units for association and clustering, since linkage in the cohort was strong. The genetic ancestry cluster associated with self-reported Caucasian donors included roughly 84% of the roughly 390 genotyped donors. Donor age, sex, ethnicity and CMV serostatus were compiled together with the repertoire data. To study patterns of TCR occurrence, a later analysis re-analyzed previously published TCR beta repertoires from 666 donors and added high-resolution HLA genotyping. An earlier analysis of some 600 of the donors applied high-throughput TCR beta sequencing to assess whether each TCR beta V gene segment acted as functional or pseudogenic. All discovery cohort repertoires had been generated on a single sequencing platform. Among some 400 genotyped donors of the cohort, an average of around 250,000 unique TCR beta nucleotide sequences was sequenced per donor, of which roughly 17% were non-productive. Approximately 300 gigabases of sequencing data and around 88 million unique TCR sequences made up an early release that covered several hundred HLA-typed donors. High-throughput TCR immunosequencing, statistical association of individual TCRs with disease status, and machine learning were combined to predict cytomegalovirus infection status. The study used immunosequencing to profile the T cell repertoires of 666 subjects and linked those repertoires to cytomegalovirus serostatus. The study aimed to test whether signatures of past pathogen exposure could be identified by cataloging public T cell receptors. The number of donors typed differed by locus, with about 629-630 for A, B, C, DRB1 and DQB1, roughly 550 for DQA1, 606 for DPA1, and about 450 for DPB1. Class I and class II HLA loci were covered by the typing at four-digit resolution. The later analysis used no new phenotypic data to find candidate immune exposures, relying instead on TCR beta sequences and their occurrence across donors. Genome-wide SNP genotypes for about 65% of the 666 donors were used in a later genetic analysis, which treated that subset as a discovery cohort. Study-level results and caveats: The earlier analysis of approximately 590 of the donors excluded roughly 17 rarely observed V segments, including chromosome 9 orphons, because counts were too low. A later genetic analysis reported fewer N-insertions in productive TCRs among donors in an Asian-associated ancestry cluster than the approximately 700-donor mean. According to a later analysis, most CMV-associated TCR beta chains appeared to be HLA-restricted, and the HLA associations seemed to be driven largely by CMV exposure. A later analysis associated around 16,000 TCR beta sequences with specific HLA alleles at a false discovery rate of 0.05. The classifier was reported to diagnose cytomegalovirus status with high specificity and sensitivity in both the original cohort and the validation cohort. Because some donors lacked HLA typing at each locus, the association tests relied only on the typed subset. Assigning TCR associations to individual alleles was difficult when HLA alleles, especially DR and DQ, strongly co-occurred. The study listed 150 to 200 TCR beta chains as associated with cytomegalovirus. A further reported finding was that TCR beta sequences accurately predicted the HLA-A and HLA-B alleles for most subjects in the first cohort. The presence/absence analyses assumed that sequencing depth was roughly uniform across donors, and that assumption may not be true. Some IMGT-functional V segments, including TRBV6-2 and TRBV6-3, could not be told apart with the 87-base-pair reads, so those segments were excluded. A later analysis reported that several top co-occurrence clusters appeared linked to parvovirus B19, influenza, CMV and Epstein-Barr virus. A later genetic analysis associated a missense DCLRE1C variant with V-gene and J-gene trimming of TCR beta chains, and an independent cohort replicated the association. For the cohort, immune exposure information was limited to CMV serostatus. Across donors, most TCR sequences were observed very rarely, whereas some public TCRs were present in many individuals. A later analysis found that HLA-associated TCR beta chains were more clonally expanded and had lower generation probabilities than equally common non-associated chains. In a later analysis, the rate of TCR association differed among HLA loci, with DRB1 alleles having the most associated TCRs and HLA-C alleles having the fewest. A cluster of highly shared sequence variants was judged likely to represent a technical artifact of the sequencing pipeline. Broadly in line with IMGT annotations, most TCR beta V segments showed up in productive rearrangements about 87% or about 30% of the time in an earlier analysis of 450 to 750 of the donors. Correlated functional status among segregating V segments might be attributable to linkage disequilibrium, but an unknown experimental factor could not be ruled out. Only TCR beta chains were sequenced in this cohort, and the absence of alpha or paired-chain data limited detectable features. According to the authors, the approach could potentially be generalized to other disease states and immunological phenotypes. A few of the identified cytomegalovirus-associated TCR beta chains were confirmed in vitro to be specific for cytomegalovirus antigens.

The method behind the library was the immunoSEQ multiplex PCR assay. For the multiplex PCR, a mixture combining 60 forward primers for TCR Vbeta segments and 13 reverse primers for TCR Jbeta segments was used. The CDR3 region of rearranged TCR beta genes was amplified from genomic DNA by a multiplex PCR assay. The Illumina HiSeq System was used to sequence the amplified TCR beta libraries as 87-base-pair reads. Regarding the original processing steps: Across the 500 to 850 repertoires, a later analysis counted 80 million or so unique TCR beta chains, about 10 million of which were shared by at least two donors. Raw reads were error-corrected and collapsed into unique sequences with a nearest-neighbor algorithm that merged closely related sequences to remove PCR and sequencing errors. Alignment of CDR3 sequences to IMGT reference sequences was used to assign V, D and J gene segments. For a sequence to be retained, a match of at least six nucleotides was required to both a V gene segment and a J gene segment. Rearrangements were called productive when the CDR3 lacked stop codons and stayed in frame with V and J; all others were non-productive. CDR3 was defined according to IMGT convention as the region running from the second conserved V-encoded cysteine to the conserved J-encoded phenylalanine. Sequences without an unambiguous match to a single V gene segment were excluded from the earlier analysis of several hundred of the donors. In an earlier analysis of several hundred of the donors, V segments were called functional above 56.7% productive rearrangements and were called segregating when the between-donor standard deviation exceeded 5%. To diagnose cytomegalovirus status from the catalog of TCR beta chain sequences, a statistical classification framework was built. In a later analysis, TCR nucleotide sequences were compared against IMGT/GENE-DB human TR gene sequences so that V and J genes could be assigned. The TCRdist pipeline was used in a later analysis to assign CDR3 sequences and most-parsimonious VDJ recombination scenarios. In a later analysis, each TCR beta chain was defined by its CDR3 amino acid sequence together with its V-gene family, and reads lacking a unique V-gene family were excluded. To address suspected cross-contamination and a sequencing artifact, a later analysis removed 450 to 700 highly shared, low-generation-probability nucleotide sequences. For each public chain, a later analysis derived a clonal expansion index from normalized ranks of inferred template counts within each repertoire. A later analysis computed generation probabilities with a VDJ recombination model fitted to out-of-frame rearrangements, and checked the results against IGoR. Hypergeometric tests were used in a later analysis to score TCR-TCR, TCR-HLA and TCR-CMV co-occurrence, with a repertoire-size bias correction applied to the TCR pairs. A later analysis estimated false discovery rates by permuting HLA or CMV assignments 20 times. In a later analysis, co-occurring TCRs were grouped with DBSCAN, and TCRdist sequence similarity was added when clustering was performed within HLA-allele-positive subsets. Repertoires with fewer than 30,000 or more than 120,000 public chains were left out of co-occurrence clustering, as were a handful of repertoires with anomalous nucleotide sharing. In TCRdb, the immuneACCESS table is reduced to in-frame sequences with V and J assigned. These tables do not hold every clone; where another copy was compared, an unresolved V gene accounts for under half, and the others remain unexplained. V and J calls and clone size are copied from that table; D and trimming were computed from the DNA. The sample table records roughly 65,000 clones; roughly 78% of these occur just once. More than 4% of the sample is held by the ten biggest clonotypes.

The cohort was made up of hundreds of healthy bone marrow donors. All cohort members were sampled while nominally healthy, although unrecorded immune exposures were likely present. The donor tested CMV seronegative, placing the donor among the roughly 340 seronegative members of the cohort. Every donor gave a peripheral blood sample, and the peripheral blood mononuclear cells from that sample were used for TCR beta sequencing. Genomic DNA extraction from the blood cell samples was performed with the Qiagen DNeasy Blood Extraction Kit. This clone was found a few times. Its antigen is not yet known. No qualities accompany the bases; no much larger clone lies one base away. Trimming removed 6 bases from V and 1 base from J, leaving 12 bases between the germline ends. CDR1 and CDR2 (MNHEY, SVGAGI) derive from the germline V gene. Inclusive of the bounding cysteine and phenylalanine, the CDR3 is 14 residues long. CDR3 DNA is the only sequence kept; it has 42 bases, read in frame from the first base.

The sequence joins TRBV6-5 to TRBJ2-5, with no reliable assignment of the D segment. The TCR was taken from a woman aged 30 to 39 in good health and CMV-seronegative. The source material was PBMCs. The CDR3: CASSPTVLQETQYF. The DNA reads as follows: TGTGCCAGCAGCCCGACTGTCCTCCAAGAGACCCAGTACTTC.